The 9 T cell receptor beta chains given below trace back to one sample, sequenced in a study of cytomegalovirus exposure and HLA in healthy donors. Using immunoSEQ multiplex PCR, the repertoire was profiled, and TCRdb retains in-frame clones only, with some absent. The sample has 330,000 or so clones, 75% to 90% seen once; the top ten hold approximately 0.84%. The source material was PBMCs. Receptors were obtained from a woman aged 18-30 years in good health and CMV-seronegative.

V and J are TRBV4-3 and TRBJ2-1; D uncertain. The CDR3 extends over 14 amino acids. The V end was cut by 0 bases, the J end by 14 bases, with 17 bases between. Germline V gene sequence: CDR1 LGHNA, CDR2 YSLEER. For the CDR3, the DNA is TGCGCCAGCAGCCAAGATCTGGGCCCCCCTATGGAGTTCTTC. As protein: CASSQDLGPPMEFF.

The chain links TRBV11-2 to TRBJ2-1; 7 nucleotides match TRBD2. The germline CDR1 and CDR2 sequences are SGHAT and FQNNGV. CDR3 length equals 16 residues. Trimming at V came to 0 bases and at J to 0 bases, leaving 2 bases not matched to a gene. Here the CDR3 reads CASSLERGSSYNEQFF. The CDR3 coding sequence is TGTGCCAGCAGCTTAGAGCGCGGGAGCTCCTACAATGAGCAGTTCTTC.

V usage is TRBV28 and J usage is TRBJ2-7; weak D call: TRBD1 (6 bases). The CDR3 runs 17 residues. Germline V lookup: CDR1 MDHEN, CDR2 SYDVKM. V lost 5 bases and J 3 bases, leaving 23 bases between the germline ends. The CDR3 sequence is CASSGGTQGLPYYEQYF. The CDR3 DNA reads TGTGCCAGCAGTGGGGGAACCCAGGGGCTACCCTACTACGAGCAGTACTTC.

This rearrangement joins TRBV5-1 to TRBJ1-2, with D unresolved. Trimming left V 3 bases short and J 0 bases short, with 9 bases between. This CDR3 spans 14 amino acids. The germline V gene has CDR1 SGHRS and CDR2 YFSETQ. The CDR3 region has the DNA TGCGCCAGCAGCTCGGGGTCCGCTAACTATGGCTACACCTTC. This gives the protein CASSSGSANYGYTF.

The chain links TRBV10-3 to TRBJ2-1; tentative D call: TRBD2 (6 bases). The CDR3 runs to 14 residues. V gave up 4 bases and J gave up 8 bases, with 15 bases separating them. Per germline, CDR1 ENHRY and CDR2 SYGVKD. As DNA, the CDR3 is TGTGCCATCAGTGTGAGGACTACGGTGGATGAGCAGTTCTTC. Encoded protein: CAISVRTTVDEQFF.

The chain combines TRBV6-5 with TRBJ2-7; D unresolved. V lost 5 bases and J 4 bases, leaving 12 bases between the germline ends. The CDR3 loop spans 13 amino acids. Germline V gene lookup returns CDR1 MNHEY and CDR2 SVGAGI. The chain's CDR3 is CASSPGLRYEQYF. CDR3 DNA: TGTGCCAGCAGTCCGGGTCTGAGGTACGAGCAGTACTTC.

This clone was counted a few times. This chain uses TRBV14 with TRBJ1-2; the match to TRBD1 covers 9 bases. The CDR3 is 14 amino acids. With V trimmed by 3 bases and J by 7 bases, 6 bases remained unmatched. The germline CDR1 and CDR2 sequences are SGHDN and FVKESK. The CDR3 sequence is CASSHSGTGTGYTF. The DNA of the CDR3 is TGTGCCAGCAGCCATTCCGGGACAGGGACTGGCTACACCTTC.

The chain is built from TRBV10-3 and TRBJ2-3; 7 nucleotides agree with TRBD1. Unmatched junction bases numbered 6, after V lost 4 bases and J lost 2 bases. Germline lookup yields CDR1 ENHRY and CDR2 SYGVKD. This CDR3 has 15 amino acids. The chain's CDR3 is CAISAGQASTDTQYF. CDR3 DNA sequence: TGTGCCATCAGTGCCGGACAGGCTTCCACAGATACGCAGTATTTT.

The chain has TRBV7-2 and TRBJ2-1, with TRBD2 matching 8 bases. This CDR3 has 16 residues. With V trimmed by 6 bases and J by 0 bases, 7 bases remained unmatched. The germline V gene has CDR1 SGHTA and CDR2 FQGNSA. DNA of the CDR3: TGTGCCAGCAGATACCGAGCGGGAGTCTCCTACAATGAGCAGTTCTTC. The encoded protein is CASRYRAGVSYNEQFF.